These 5 T cell receptor beta chains originate from one sample sequenced in a study of CD8+ T cells in alopecia areata. The sequencing template was cDNA reverse transcribed from extracted RNA. TCRdb keeps only in-frame clones here, not all; method: immunoSEQ multiplex PCR. The top ten hold roughly 1.2% of the sample, which has roughly 250,000 clones, approximately 61% seen once. Sample: CD4+ T cells sorted from blood, taken at week 0. The receptors stem from a human donor with alopecia areata.

V usage is TRBV2 and J usage is TRBJ2-7; D tentatively fits TRBD1 or TRBD2 (5 bases each). Germline V gene data show CDR1 as SNHLY and CDR2 as FYNNEI. The V end was cut by 7 bases, the J end by 1 base, with 8 bases between. This CDR3 has 12 residues. CDR3 sequence reads: CASNEGSYEQYF. The CDR3, as DNA: TGTGCCAGCAATGAGGGGTCCTACGAGCAGTACTTC.

This clone was picked up one time. At the DNA level, this CDR3 is encoded by other sequences in the same sample as well. The chain uses TRBV5-1 and TRBJ2-7; TRBD1 matches 7 bases. J was trimmed by 7 bases and V by 4 bases; bases with no gene match: 5. CDR1 SGHRS and CDR2 YFSETQ come from the germline V gene. The CDR3 loop spans 12 amino acids. The CDR3 spells CASSPGTAEQYF. The DNA for the CDR3 is TGCGCCAGCAGCCCCGGGACAGCAGAGCAGTACTTC.

The V call is TRBV5-1, the J call TRBJ2-7; tentative D call: TRBD2 (5 bases). CDR1 is SGHRS and CDR2 is YFSETQ in the germline V gene. V was clipped by 0 bases and J by 1 base, with 8 bases between them. This CDR3 spans 14 amino acids. CDR3 in DNA: TGCGCCAGCAGCTTGGCCGGGGATTCCTACGAGCAGTACTTC. The encoded protein is CASSLAGDSYEQYF.

This clone was counted a single time. The V call is TRBV6-1, the J call TRBJ1-5, with D unclear. CDR3 length: 11 amino acids. V was cut by 7 bases and J by 11 bases, with 12 bases left in between. Germline V gives CDR1 MNHNS, CDR2 SASEGT. The CDR3 DNA follows: TGTGCCAGCACCGAGGGTCACGCCCAGCATTTT. The encoded protein is CASTEGHAQHF.

This clone was counted a few times. V usage is TRBV7-2 and J usage is TRBJ2-7; D may be TRBD2 (6 bases). CDR3 length: 17 residues. V gave up 5 bases and J gave up 7 bases, with 27 bases separating them. In germline, CDR1 is SGHTA, CDR2 FQGNSA. The DNA for the CDR3 is TGTGCCAGCAGCCCCCCGGAGGGGCGGGGACCAGTCGGGGAGCAGTACTTC. This gives the protein CASSPPEGRGPVGEQYF.